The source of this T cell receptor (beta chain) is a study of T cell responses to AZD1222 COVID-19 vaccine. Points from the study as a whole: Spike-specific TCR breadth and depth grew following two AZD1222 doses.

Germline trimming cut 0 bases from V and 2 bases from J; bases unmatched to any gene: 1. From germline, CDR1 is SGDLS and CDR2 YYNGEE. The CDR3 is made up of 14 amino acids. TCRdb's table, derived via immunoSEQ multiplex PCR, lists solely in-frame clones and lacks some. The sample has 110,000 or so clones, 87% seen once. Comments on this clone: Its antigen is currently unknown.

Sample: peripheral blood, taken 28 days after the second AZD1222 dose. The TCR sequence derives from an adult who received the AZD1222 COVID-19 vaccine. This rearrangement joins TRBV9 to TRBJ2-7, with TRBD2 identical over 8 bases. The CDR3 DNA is TGTGCCAGCAGCGTAGGCGGGGGGACCTACGAGCAGTACTTC. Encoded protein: CASSVGGGTYEQYF.